What follows are 11 T cell receptor beta chains derived from one specimen sequenced in a study of T cell responses to AZD1222 COVID-19 vaccine. Using immunoSEQ multiplex PCR, the repertoire was profiled, and TCRdb retains in-frame clones only, with some absent. The sample carries about 120,000 clones, about 86% recorded once. Specimen: peripheral blood, collected on day 0 of AZD1222 vaccination. The receptors originated from an adult in good health.

This chain links TRBV11-3 with TRBJ2-3; a possible D gene is TRBD2 (6 bases). V gave up 2 bases and J gave up 2 bases, with 11 bases separating them. Germline CDR1 and CDR2: SGHNT and YENEEA. CDR3 size: 15 residues. CDR3 sequence: CASSLLGLDTDTQYF. CDR3 coding DNA: TGTGCCAGCAGCTTATTGGGACTCGACACAGATACGCAGTATTTT.

This clone was detected once. CDR3 bases: TGTGCCAGCAGCCCCGCGGCGCCCCGGGCCACAGATACGCAGTATTTT. Protein: CASSPAAPRATDTQYF. The rearrangement uses TRBV9 and TRBJ2-3; D not resolved. V lost 4 bases, J lost 2 bases, and 17 bases lay in between. This CDR3 is built from 16 residues. Per the germline V gene, CDR1 is SGDLS and CDR2 is YYNGEE.

The chain employs TRBV6-5 and TRBJ1-4; D unresolved. Germline lookup yields CDR1 MNHEY and CDR2 SVGAGI. Trimming removed 4 bases from V and 8 bases from J, with 11 bases in between. This CDR3 is built from 13 residues. This CDR3 reads CASSWGDGEKLFF. The CDR3 DNA follows: TGTGCCAGCAGTTGGGGTGATGGAGAAAAACTGTTTTTT.

This chain connects TRBV6-1 to TRBJ1-2; 11 nucleotides line up with TRBD1. The trim removed 6 bases at V and 4 bases at J, leaving 7 bases unmatched. Germline CDR1 MNHNS, CDR2 SASEGT. This CDR3 comprises 15 residues. The CDR3 region is CASRVGTGGGYGYTF. As DNA, the CDR3 is TGTGCCAGCAGAGTCGGGACAGGGGGAGGCTATGGCTACACCTTC.

The chain uses TRBV7-9 and TRBJ1-6; D remains unclear. Trimming left V 5 bases short and J 5 bases short, with 10 bases between. This CDR3 contains 14 residues. Looked up from germline, CDR1 is SEHNR and CDR2 is FQNEAQ (reference sequence). This CDR3 reads CASSQDGDNSPLHF. In DNA form, the CDR3 reads TGTGCCAGCAGCCAGGACGGCGATAATTCACCCCTCCACTTT.

The gene calls are TRBV2 and TRBJ2-2; D might be TRBD2 (6 bases). Germline values: CDR1 SNHLY, CDR2 FYNNEI. Trimming pared 5 bases from V and 1 base from J, leaving 14 bases between. The CDR3 loop spans 16 amino acids. The CDR3 DNA reads as TGTGCCAGCAGTCGGCACGGGAGTGTGAACACCGGGGAGCTGTTTTTT. Translated, it gives CASSRHGSVNTGELFF.

The rearrangement uses TRBV7-2 and TRBJ2-1; 7 bases align to TRBD2. V trimming: 3 bases; J trimming: 6 bases; junction bases outside the gene matches: 2. The CDR3 spans 13 residues. Germline lookup yields CDR1 SGHTA and CDR2 FQGNSA. CDR3 in DNA: TGTGCCAGCAGCTTGGGACTACCCAATGAGCAGTTCTTC. The encoded protein is CASSLGLPNEQFF.

The chain employs TRBV6-4 and TRBJ1-5, with D possibly matching TRBD1 (5 bases). The V and J ends lost 6 bases and 1 base respectively, with 7 bases between them. This CDR3 is built from 13 residues. Germline V gene lookup returns CDR1 MRHNA and CDR2 SNTAGT. The CDR3 region is CASSRQSNQPQHF. As DNA, the CDR3 is TGTGCCAGCAGCAGACAGAGCAATCAGCCCCAGCATTTT.

This clone was recorded a few times. The V gene is TRBV5-6, the J gene TRBJ2-5, with 9 positions matching TRBD1. This CDR3 has 15 amino acids. Germline CDR1 is SGHDT and CDR2 is YYEEEE. J gave up 1 base and V 4 bases, and 5 bases lay outside the gene matches. This CDR3 reads CASSDWDRAQETQYF. For the CDR3, the DNA is TGTGCCAGCAGCGATTGGGACAGGGCCCAAGAGACCCAGTACTTC.

The rearrangement joins TRBV28 to TRBJ2-5; 10 nucleotides align to TRBD1. The J segment lost 4 bases and the V segment lost 4 bases, leaving 6 bases of the junction unmatched. This CDR3 contains 15 residues. Germline V gene lookup returns CDR1 MDHEN and CDR2 SYDVKM. DNA of the CDR3: TGTGCCAGCAGTTGGACAGGGGGGCGAGGAGAGACCCAGTACTTC. Encoded protein: CASSWTGGRGETQYF.

This sequence joins TRBV30 and TRBJ2-7; possibly TRBD1 for D (7 bases). Germline V lookup: CDR1 GTSNPN, CDR2 SVGIG (reference sequence). The germline V and J ends were trimmed by 6 bases and 4 bases, with 16 bases remaining between them. There are 13 residues in the CDR3. CDR3: CACTRQGGYEQYF. The CDR3 nucleotides are TGTGCCTGTACCAGACAGGGAGGTTACGAGCAGTACTTC. The full variable domain, in which reference TRBV30 and TRBJ2-7 provide the parts outside the CDR3, is SQTIHQWPATLVQPVGSPLSLECTVEGTSNPNLYWYRQAAGRGLQLLFYSVGIGQISSEVPQNLSASRPQDRQFILSSKKLLLSDSGFYLCACTRQGGYEQYFGPGTRLTVT.